Listed here are 17 T cell receptor beta chains from one sample, sequenced in a study of graft-versus-host responses after intestinal transplantation. TCRdb's table, derived via immunoSEQ multiplex PCR, lists solely in-frame clones and lacks some. The sample has about 86,000 clones, 88% seen once. The antigens of these receptors remain unknown. The starting material was unstimulated CD4+ T cells sorted from spleen or lymph node cells, obtained before transplant. Receptors originate from a human donor who was the organ donor for an intestinal transplant.

The chain employs TRBV7-3 and TRBJ1-1, with D maybe TRBD1 (5 bases). CDR3 size: 17 residues. The V end lost 6 bases, the J end lost 1 base, and 21 bases lay between the germline ends. Germline V lookup: CDR1 SGHTA, CDR2 FQGTGA. The CDR3 here is CASSPLQLRRGNTEAFF. As DNA, the CDR3 is TGTGCCAGCAGTCCCCTTCAGCTCCGAAGGGGGAACACTGAAGCTTTCTTT.

The chain carries TRBV7-2 and TRBJ2-7, with D possibly matching TRBD2 (6 bases). Germline CDR1 SGHTA, CDR2 FQGNSA. The CDR3 covers 14 residues. The V end lost 3 bases, the J end lost 3 bases, and 12 bases lay between the germline ends. The CDR3 is CASSLRDGDYEQYF. For the CDR3, the DNA is TGTGCCAGCAGCTTGCGGGACGGAGACTACGAGCAGTACTTC.

In regard to this clone: The missing conserved phenylalanine or tryptophan at the end of this CDR3 makes a read error likely. Because the CDR3's place on the DNA is in doubt, the DNA is left out and the CDR3 is given as listed by TCRdb. This chain uses TRBV4-1 with TRBJ1-1. The CDR3 extends over 15 residues, inclusive of both ends. The germline V gene has CDR1 MGHRA and CDR2 YSYEKL. CDR3 protein: CASSQGPGRGMAPPL.

The gene calls are TRBV10-3 and TRBJ2-7; tentative D call: TRBD1 (6 bases). Trimming cost V 11 bases and J 1 base, with 15 bases left between them. The germline CDR1 and CDR2 sequences are ENHRY and SYGVKD. The CDR3 contains 13 residues. This CDR3 reads CASRAGDSYEQYF. The CDR3 nucleotides are TGTGCCTCCCGGGCAGGGGATTCCTACGAGCAGTACTTC.

This chain links TRBV5-5 with TRBJ2-5; 8 nucleotides match TRBD2. The CDR3 totals 13 residues. J lost 7 bases, V lost 4 bases, and 6 bases had no gene match. Per germline, CDR1 SGHKS and CDR2 YYEKEE (reference sequence). The CDR3 here is CASSGPRGGTQYF. The CDR3 DNA reads TGTGCCAGCAGCGGTCCACGGGGGGGGACCCAGTACTTC.

A word on this clone: In the same sample, other DNA sequences code for this CDR3. The chain recombines TRBV7-9 with TRBJ1-1; 7 bases are shared with TRBD1. The CDR3 covers 13 residues. V lost 5 bases to trimming and J lost 3 bases; unmatched junction nucleotides: 3. CDR1 is SEHNR, CDR2 FQNEAQ, per germline (reference sequence). The CDR3 DNA follows: TGTGCCAGCAGCCTGCAGGGGGACACTGAAGCTTTCTTT. This sequence encodes CASSLQGDTEAFF.

In DNA, the CDR3 is TGTGCCAGCACGCAGGGGGTGGAGTATGGCTACACCTTC. It codes for CASTQGVEYGYTF. The rearrangement uses TRBV6-5 and TRBJ1-2; 7 positions agree with TRBD1. The CDR3 runs to 13 residues. The germline V gene encodes CDR1 MNHEY and CDR2 SVGAGI. V trimming: 7 bases; J trimming: 5 bases; junction bases outside the gene matches: 7.

The V gene is TRBV30, the J gene TRBJ1-1; TRBD1 is a possible D gene (6 bases). The V end was cut by 7 bases, the J end by 5 bases, with 20 bases between. CDR3 size: 14 residues. Looked up from germline, CDR1 is GTSNPN and CDR2 is SVGIG (reference sequence). The DNA of the CDR3 is TGTGCCTACCTTAGACAGGCTATTAAAACTGAAGCTTTCTTT. This translates into CAYLRQAIKTEAFF.

As for this clone: One junction end does not reproduce the germline sequence, and a read error may be involved. The CDR3 DNA sequence: TGTGCCACCAGCAGAGATCGCGGGGATACTAGTGAAAAACTGTTTTTT. As protein: CATSRDRGDTSEKLFF. This chain uses TRBV15 with TRBJ1-4; no firm D call. The length of the CDR3 is 16 residues. CDR1 is LNHNV, CDR2 YYDKDF, per germline (reference sequence). The full variable domain, in which reference TRBV15 and TRBJ1-4 provide the parts outside the CDR3, is DAMVIQNPRYQVTQFGKPVTLSCSQTLNHNVMYWYQQKSSQAPKLLFHYYDKDFNNEADTPDNFQSRRPNTSFCFLDIRSPGLGDTAMYLCATSRDRGDTSEKLFFGSGTQLSVL.

The chain couples TRBV27 to TRBJ1-1, with a weak D call TRBD1 (5 bases). Germline loops: CDR1 MNHEY, CDR2 SMNVEV (reference sequence). The CDR3 loop spans 14 amino acids. V lost 6 bases and J 3 bases, leaving 14 bases between the germline ends. The CDR3 loop reads CASSERGGYTEAFF. The CDR3 coding sequence is TGTGCCAGCAGCGAGCGGGGCGGATACACTGAAGCTTTCTTT.

The chain uses TRBV6-5 and TRBJ1-3; tentatively, D is TRBD1 (5 bases). CDR3 length: 13 amino acids. Between the trimmed V and J ends, which lost 7 bases and 7 bases, there was a span of 14 bases. Germline values: CDR1 MNHEY, CDR2 SVGAGI. The CDR3 loop is CASTPGPLNTIYF. DNA of the CDR3: TGTGCCAGCACGCCAGGGCCCTTGAACACCATATATTTT.

Of note for this clone: Other DNA sequences of this sample code for an identical CDR3. The V call is TRBV25-1, the J call TRBJ2-3; unclear D gene. CDR3 length: 13 residues. From germline, CDR1 is MGHDK and CDR2 SYGVNS. V shed 4 bases and J shed 1 base, with 6 bases lying between them. The CDR3 DNA reads as TGTGCCAGCAGTGGCGCCGGCACAGATACGCAGTATTTT. Its protein product is CASSGAGTDTQYF.

This clone was found a few times. V gene TRBV28 combines with J gene TRBJ1-1; 7 bases line up with TRBD1. In germline, CDR1 is MDHEN, CDR2 SYDVKM. The CDR3 totals 15 residues. With 4 bases clipped from V and 3 bases from J, the junction kept 8 bases outside the gene matches. CDR3 in amino acids: CASSSYRGGDTEAFF. The CDR3 nucleotides are TGTGCCAGCAGTTCGTACAGGGGAGGAGACACTGAAGCTTTCTTT.

The rearrangement joins TRBV7-2 to TRBJ1-4; no reliable D call. The CDR3 is 12 amino acids. The V gene's germline CDR1 is SGHTA and CDR2 FQGNSA. V was cut by 3 bases and J by 6 bases, with 5 bases left in between. The CDR3 DNA reads as TGTGCCAGCAGCTTCCGGGATGAAAAACTGTTTTTT. It is translated as CASSFRDEKLFF.

The chain employs TRBV5-1 and TRBJ1-2; D unresolved. The CDR3 totals 18 residues. Trimming cost V 3 bases and J 8 bases, with 29 bases left between them. Germline CDR1 is SGHRS and CDR2 is YFSETQ. The CDR3 bases are TGCGCCAGCAGCTCACACAGACCCGGCCCTTCGAGATCAGAGGGCTACACCTTC. Its protein product is CASSSHRPGPSRSEGYTF.

V gene TRBV27 combines with J gene TRBJ2-5; 8 nucleotides agree with TRBD1. This CDR3 comprises 13 residues. V shed 6 bases and J 4 bases; nucleotides not matched to a gene: 4. Germline-derived CDR1 and CDR2 are MNHEY and SMNVEV (reference sequence). CDR3 region: CASSGRGRETQYF. In DNA, the CDR3 is TGTGCCAGCAGCGGCAGGGGGCGAGAGACCCAGTACTTC.

This sequence joins TRBV5-1 and TRBJ2-5; 7 bases are shared with TRBD2. Germline loops: CDR1 SGHRS, CDR2 YFSETQ. This CDR3 region has 13 residues. The J segment lost 5 bases and the V segment lost 6 bases, leaving 7 bases of the junction unmatched. This CDR3 is CASTRTSQETQYF. In DNA, the CDR3 is TGCGCCAGCACCAGGACTAGTCAGGAGACCCAGTACTTC. Looking up the rest from reference TRBV5-1 and TRBJ2-5 gives the full variable domain: KAGVTQTPRYLIKTRGQQVTLSCSPISGHRSVSWYQQTPGQGLQFLFEYFSETQRNKGNFPGRFSGRQFSNSRSEMNVSTLELGDSALYLCASTRTSQETQYFGPGTRLLVL.